The present T cell receptor (beta chain) was sequenced within a study of T cell repertoires and HLA-DP antigens. At the level of the study: CD4+ T cells were cocultured with HeLa cells expressing HLA-DP. Alloantigens: one with one groove difference and one with around 10 differences versus self. Sorted CD137+CD4+ samples averaged about 0.2 ug DNA; pre-culture CD4+ samples, approximately 1,200 ng.

Regarding this clone: The antigen remains unidentified.

This table comes from immunoSEQ multiplex PCR, and its TCRdb copy is limited to in-frame clones, with some not included. The table lists some 110,000 clones, about 92% of them singletons. CDR3 length equals 13 residues. Germline loops: CDR1 SGHRS, CDR2 YFSETQ. V lost 4 bases, J lost 4 bases, and 9 bases lay in between. CD4+ T cells were isolated untouched, around 98% pure. The sequence came from a woman aged 18-30 years in good health and CMV-seronegative. The sequencing input was CD4+ T cells from PBMCs. The chain carries TRBV5-1 and TRBJ1-3; D is unresolved. The CDR3 DNA sequence: TGCGCCAGCAGCCAAGCCCAGGGAAACACCATATATTTT. Translated, it gives CASSQAQGNTIYF.